The clone carrying this T cell receptor (beta chain) was seen many times. Its specificity is unknown. The data stem from a study of CD8+CD57+ T cells in acquired aplastic anemia. Study-wide points: In common between the patients and the controls were some 28 CD8+ CDR3 sequences.

Germline V gives CDR1 SGHDT, CDR2 YYEEEE. The length of the CDR3 is 13 residues. Deletions cut 5 bases from V and 4 bases from J, with 10 bases between. Profiles of TCR beta VDJ and CDR3 were generated from a genomic DNA template. TCRdb fed the reads into MiXCR, producing one record per CDR3 protein. The sample holds 95,000 to 120,000 distinct CDR3 sequences, 40% to 65% seen once. The sequence was obtained from a human donor in good health, serving as a control. The sequenced sample consisted of sorted CD4+, CD8+, or CD8+CD57+ T cells (not recorded which) from PBMCs. The chain recombines TRBV5-6 with TRBJ1-5; D is unclear. The CDR3 is CASSSWPNQPQHF. In DNA, the CDR3 is TGTGCCAGCAGTTCCTGGCCTAATCAGCCCCAGCATTTT.